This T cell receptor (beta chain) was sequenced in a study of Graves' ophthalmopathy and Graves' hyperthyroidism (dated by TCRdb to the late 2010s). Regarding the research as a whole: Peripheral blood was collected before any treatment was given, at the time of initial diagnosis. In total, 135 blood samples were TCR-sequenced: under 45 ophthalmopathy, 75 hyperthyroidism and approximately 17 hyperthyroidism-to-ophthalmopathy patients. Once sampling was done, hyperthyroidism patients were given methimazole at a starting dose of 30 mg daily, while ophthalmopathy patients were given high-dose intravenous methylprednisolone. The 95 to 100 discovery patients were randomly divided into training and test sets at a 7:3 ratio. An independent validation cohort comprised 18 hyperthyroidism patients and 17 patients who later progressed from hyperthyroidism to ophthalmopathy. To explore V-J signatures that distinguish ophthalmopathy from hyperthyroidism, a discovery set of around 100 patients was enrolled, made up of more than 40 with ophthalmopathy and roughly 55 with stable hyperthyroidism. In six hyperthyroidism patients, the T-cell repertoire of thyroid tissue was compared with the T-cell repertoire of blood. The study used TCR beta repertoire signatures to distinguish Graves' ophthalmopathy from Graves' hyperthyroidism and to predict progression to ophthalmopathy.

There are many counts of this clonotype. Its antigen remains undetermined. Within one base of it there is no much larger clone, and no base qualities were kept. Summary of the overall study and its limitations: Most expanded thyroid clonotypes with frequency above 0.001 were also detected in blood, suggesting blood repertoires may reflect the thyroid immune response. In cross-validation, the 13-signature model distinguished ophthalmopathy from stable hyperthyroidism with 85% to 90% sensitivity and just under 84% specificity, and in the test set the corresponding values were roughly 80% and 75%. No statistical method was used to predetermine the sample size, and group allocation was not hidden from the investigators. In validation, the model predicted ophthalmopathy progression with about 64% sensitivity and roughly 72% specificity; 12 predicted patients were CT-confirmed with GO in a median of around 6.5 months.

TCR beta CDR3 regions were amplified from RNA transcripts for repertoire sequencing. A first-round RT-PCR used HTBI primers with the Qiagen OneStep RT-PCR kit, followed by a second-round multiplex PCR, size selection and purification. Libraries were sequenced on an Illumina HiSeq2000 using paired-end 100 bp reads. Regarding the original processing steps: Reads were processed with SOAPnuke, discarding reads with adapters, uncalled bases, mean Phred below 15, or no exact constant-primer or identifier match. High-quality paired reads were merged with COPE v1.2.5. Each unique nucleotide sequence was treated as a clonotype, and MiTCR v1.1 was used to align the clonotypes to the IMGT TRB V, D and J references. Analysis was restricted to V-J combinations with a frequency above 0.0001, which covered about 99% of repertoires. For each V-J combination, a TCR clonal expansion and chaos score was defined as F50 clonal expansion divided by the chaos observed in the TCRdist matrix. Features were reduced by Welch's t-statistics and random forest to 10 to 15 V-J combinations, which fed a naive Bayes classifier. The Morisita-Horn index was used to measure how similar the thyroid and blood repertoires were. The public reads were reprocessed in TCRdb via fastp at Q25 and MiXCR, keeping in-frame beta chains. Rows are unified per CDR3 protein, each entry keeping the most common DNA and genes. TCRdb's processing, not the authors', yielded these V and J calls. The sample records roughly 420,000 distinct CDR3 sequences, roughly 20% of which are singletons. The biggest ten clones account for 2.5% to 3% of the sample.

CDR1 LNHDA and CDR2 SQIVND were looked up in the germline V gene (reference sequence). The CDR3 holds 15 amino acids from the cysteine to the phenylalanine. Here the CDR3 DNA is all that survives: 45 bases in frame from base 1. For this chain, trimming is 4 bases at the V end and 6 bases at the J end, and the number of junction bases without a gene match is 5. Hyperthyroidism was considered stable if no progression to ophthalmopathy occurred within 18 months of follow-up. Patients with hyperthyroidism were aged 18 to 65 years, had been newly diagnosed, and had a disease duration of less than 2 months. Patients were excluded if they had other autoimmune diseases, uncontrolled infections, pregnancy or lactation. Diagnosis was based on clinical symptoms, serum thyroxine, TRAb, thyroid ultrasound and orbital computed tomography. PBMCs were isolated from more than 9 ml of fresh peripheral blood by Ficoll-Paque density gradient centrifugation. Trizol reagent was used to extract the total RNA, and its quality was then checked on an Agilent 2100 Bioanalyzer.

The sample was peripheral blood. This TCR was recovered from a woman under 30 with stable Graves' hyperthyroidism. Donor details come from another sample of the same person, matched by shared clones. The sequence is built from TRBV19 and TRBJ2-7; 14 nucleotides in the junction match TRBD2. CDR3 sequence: CASSTGLAGVIEQYF. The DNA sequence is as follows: TGTGCCAGTAGTACGGGACTAGCGGGAGTGATCGAGCAGTACTTC.